What follows are 23 T cell receptor beta chains derived from one specimen sequenced in a study of blood T cell repertoires in COVID-19. Using immunoSEQ multiplex PCR, the repertoire was profiled, and TCRdb retains in-frame clones only, with some absent. Among under 400,000 clones, 88% were seen once, and the ten largest hold approximately 1.8%. The sample comprised peripheral blood. The receptors originated from a woman aged 25 to 39 with COVID-19, enrolled during active disease.

The chain joins TRBV7-8 to TRBJ1-2, with D possibly being TRBD1 (5 bases). There are 24 residues in the CDR3. The V gene lost 5 bases and the J gene lost 1 base, with 41 bases spanning the gap. Germline assignment: CDR1 SGHVS and CDR2 FQNEAQ. CDR3 loop: CASSLGLGPIQQMTAPVDNYGYTF. CDR3 sequence (DNA): TGTGCCAGCAGCCTGGGACTTGGACCCATTCAACAAATGACCGCCCCAGTGGATAACTATGGCTACACCTTC.

This rearrangement joins TRBV7-9 to TRBJ1-2; 9 bases are shared with TRBD1. V was pared by 5 bases and J by 4 bases, with 11 bases of the junction left unmatched. Looked up from germline, CDR1 is SEHNR and CDR2 is FQNEAQ (reference sequence). The CDR3 covers 16 residues. The CDR3: CASSPAQGARVYGYTF. As DNA, the CDR3 is TGTGCCAGCAGCCCCGCACAGGGGGCGAGGGTCTATGGCTACACCTTC.

This clone was recorded once. The V gene is TRBV3-1 (or the pseudogene TRBV3-2), the J gene TRBJ2-1; TRBD2 agrees at 9 bases. CDR1 and CDR2 (germline): LGHDT, YNNKEL (reference sequence). J was trimmed by 3 bases and V by 4 bases; bases with no gene match: 7. The CDR3 is 16 residues long. This chain's CDR3 is CASSLSGTSLYNEQFF. The DNA of the CDR3 is TGTGCCAGCAGCCTCTCCGGGACTAGCCTCTACAATGAGCAGTTCTTC.

This rearrangement joins TRBV18 to TRBJ2-5; 7 positions match TRBD2. With 2 bases clipped from V and 1 base from J, the junction kept 1 base outside the gene matches. CDR3 length: 14 residues. Per the germline V gene, CDR1 is KGHSH and CDR2 is LQKENI. CDR3 residues: CASSPGRGQETQYF. The CDR3 DNA follows: TGTGCCAGCTCACCAGGGAGGGGCCAAGAGACCCAGTACTTC.

A note on this clone: This sample also contains other DNA sequences that code for the same CDR3. The rearrangement joins TRBV19 to TRBJ1-1; D is perhaps TRBD1 (5 bases). Germline V gene data show CDR1 as LNHDA and CDR2 as SQIVND (reference sequence). The CDR3 spans 12 residues. Trimming took off 5 bases at V and 4 bases at J, with 8 bases between the two ends. CDR3 nucleotide sequence: TGTGCCAGTAGTCCGGGGGGCACTGAAGCTTTCTTT. It encodes CASSPGGTEAFF.

Only one count was recorded for this clone. This chain links TRBV5-6 with TRBJ1-5; no firm D call. The CDR3 length is 12 residues. Trimming took off 0 bases at V and 5 bases at J, with 3 bases between the two ends. Germline-derived CDR1 and CDR2 are SGHDT and YYEEEE. CDR3 coding DNA: TGTGCCAGCAGCTTGGGCGATCAGCCCCAGCATTTT. It encodes CASSLGDQPQHF.

Regarding this clone: Different DNA sequences within this sample yield the same CDR3. The rearrangement links TRBV19 to TRBJ1-1, with D unclear. This CDR3 has 13 amino acids. Germline assignment: CDR1 LNHDA and CDR2 SQIVND (reference sequence). Trimming took off 1 base at V and 1 base at J, with 4 bases between the two ends. The CDR3 loop is CASSIGGNTEAFF. For the CDR3, the DNA is TGTGCCAGTAGTATAGGAGGGAACACTGAAGCTTTCTTT.

This chain connects TRBV19 to TRBJ1-2; maybe TRBD1 (6 bases). The ends were cut back, 6 bases at V and 1 base at J, with 18 bases in the middle. Germline-derived CDR1 and CDR2 are LNHDA and SQIVND (reference sequence). The CDR3 is 16 amino acids. CDR3 nucleotides: TGTGCCAGTAGGAGCCCGGGCAGGGGTGGTAACTATGGCTACACCTTC. Amino acids: CASRSPGRGGNYGYTF.

The chain combines TRBV11-3 with TRBJ2-5, with 12 bases matching TRBD2. The CDR3 consists of 16 residues. Unmatched junction bases numbered 6, after V lost 5 bases and J lost 2 bases. The germline V gene has CDR1 SGHNT and CDR2 YENEEA. CDR3 amino acids: CASSPRLAGAQETQYF. The DNA of the CDR3 is TGTGCCAGCAGCCCGAGACTAGCGGGGGCACAAGAGACCCAGTACTTC. The entire variable domain, with the rest obtained from reference TRBV11-3 and TRBJ2-5, is as follows: EAGVVQSPRYKIIEKKQPVAFWCNPISGHNTLYWYLQNLGQGPELLIRYENEEAVDDSQLPKDRFSAERLKGVDSTLKIQPAELGDSAVYLCASSPRLAGAQETQYFGPGTRLLVL.

This clone was counted between two and nine times. This rearrangement joins TRBV11-1 to TRBJ2-1; possibly TRBD2 for D (6 bases). Trimming cost V 1 base and J 0 bases, with 10 bases left between them. Looked up from germline, CDR1 is SGHAT and CDR2 is FQDESV (reference sequence). The CDR3 extends over 16 amino acids. The CDR3 reads CASSLEGGASYNEQFF. The CDR3 coding sequence is TGTGCCAGCAGCTTAGAGGGCGGGGCCTCCTACAATGAGCAGTTCTTC. Full variable domain (outside the CDR3, taken from reference TRBV11-1 and TRBJ2-1): EAEVAQSPRYKITEKSQAVAFWCDPISGHATLYWYRQILGQGPELLVQFQDESVVDDSQLPKDRFSAERLKGVDSTLKIQPAELGDSAMYLCASSLEGGASYNEQFFGPGTRLTVL.

The chain joins TRBV18 to TRBJ1-1; 7 nucleotides agree with TRBD1. The CDR3 covers 13 residues. Germline V gene lookup returns CDR1 KGHSH and CDR2 LQKENI. V was pared by 7 bases and J by 2 bases, with 4 bases of the junction left unmatched. The CDR3 nucleotides read TGTGCCAGCTTGACAGGGCCCAACACTGAAGCTTTCTTT. Amino acid sequence: CASLTGPNTEAFF.

This chain links TRBV7-8 with TRBJ1-2, with D perhaps TRBD1 (6 bases). The CDR3 sequence is 12 residues long. V lost 5 bases and J 8 bases, leaving 12 bases between the germline ends. CDR1 is SGHVS and CDR2 is FQNEAQ in the germline V gene. The CDR3 region is CASSIQGFGYTF. The CDR3 DNA follows: TGTGCCAGCAGCATTCAGGGGTTCGGCTACACCTTC.

The chain has TRBV25-1 and TRBJ1-1; 7 bases agree with TRBD1. The V gene end was trimmed by 5 bases and the J gene end by 0 bases; junction bases not matched to a gene: 3. This CDR3 comprises 14 residues. Germline CDR1 is MGHDK and CDR2 is SYGVNS. The CDR3 nucleotides read TGTGCCAGCAGTACAGGGGTGTTGAACACTGAAGCTTTCTTT. Translated: CASSTGVLNTEAFF.

This clone was found once. This CDR3 is CASSPPKGARGYTF. The CDR3, as DNA: TGTGCCAGCTCACCACCGAAGGGGGCACGCGGCTACACCTTC. The genes are TRBV18 and TRBJ1-2; 7 bases align to TRBD1. With 0 bases clipped from V and 8 bases from J, the junction kept 6 bases outside the gene matches. This CDR3 comprises 14 residues. From germline, CDR1 is KGHSH and CDR2 LQKENI.

The rearrangement joins TRBV12-3 or TRBV12-4 to TRBJ2-7; 7 nucleotides match TRBD1. The CDR3 sequence is 13 residues long. With V trimmed by 5 bases and J by 2 bases, 3 bases remained unmatched. In nucleotides, the CDR3 is TGTGCCAGCAGTCCGGGACAGACCTACGAGCAGTACTTC. It specifies CASSPGQTYEQYF.

The V gene is TRBV29-1, the J gene TRBJ1-2; 7 nucleotides line up with TRBD1. This CDR3 spans 15 amino acids. Losses at the gene ends were 4 bases for V and 4 bases for J; bases not matched to a gene: 12. The germline V gene encodes CDR1 SQVTM and CDR2 ANQGSEA. CDR3 bases: TGCAGCGTTGGGGAGCAGACAGGGAAGGGCTATGGCTACACCTTC. It yields the protein CSVGEQTGKGYGYTF.

The chain links TRBV3-1 (or the pseudogene TRBV3-2) to TRBJ1-2, with TRBD1 as a possible D gene (5 bases). The CDR3 spans 13 residues. V was shortened by 2 bases and J by 5 bases, with 9 bases between the two germline ends. CDR1 is LGHDT and CDR2 is YNNKEL in the germline V gene (reference sequence). In DNA form, the CDR3 reads TGTGCCAGCAGCCAAAATCAGGGTTATGGCTACACCTTC. It codes for CASSQNQGYGYTF.

The chain employs TRBV6-1 and TRBJ1-3; perhaps TRBD1 as D (5 bases). The V end was cut by 3 bases, the J end by 4 bases, with 7 bases between. CDR1 is MNHNS and CDR2 is SASEGT in the germline V gene. This CDR3 has 13 residues. The CDR3 nucleotides are TGTGCCAGCAGTGACAGGGTCGGAAACACCATATATTTT. It encodes CASSDRVGNTIYF.

This chain links TRBV19 with TRBJ1-2; D not certain. Trimming stripped 8 bases from V and 6 bases from J, with 19 bases between. CDR1 is LNHDA, CDR2 SQIVND, per germline (reference sequence). The CDR3 loop spans 14 amino acids. The CDR3 DNA reads TGTGCCAGTCGCCGGGGAGGGTGGGTGGATGGCTACACCTTC. Protein: CASRRGGWVDGYTF.

This clone was seen more than once but under ten times. This rearrangement joins TRBV7-2 to TRBJ2-1; 9 bases align to TRBD2. The CDR3 length is 15 residues. V shed 5 bases, J shed 3 bases, and the junction held 5 bases outside the gene matches. Per the germline V gene, CDR1 is SGHTA and CDR2 is FQGNSA. The CDR3 DNA reads as TGTGCCAGCAGCCGGAGCGGGGGGCGCTACAATGAGCAGTTCTTC. Its translation is CASSRSGGRYNEQFF.

The rearrangement links TRBV7-9 to TRBJ2-1; D is unresolved. The V and J ends lost 1 base and 0 bases respectively, with 7 bases between them. Germline V gives CDR1 SEHNR, CDR2 FQNEAQ (reference sequence). The CDR3 extends over 15 amino acids. In nucleotides, the CDR3 is TGTGCCAGCAGCTTAGGACTCAGCTCCTACAATGAGCAGTTCTTC. As protein: CASSLGLSSYNEQFF.

The chain joins TRBV2 to TRBJ2-5, with TRBD2 as a possible D gene (6 bases). Germline CDR1 SNHLY, CDR2 FYNNEI. Trimming pared 3 bases from V and 1 base from J, leaving 9 bases between. The CDR3 extends over 14 amino acids. CDR3 in DNA: TGTGCCAGCAGTGACCGGGACTTCCAAGAGACCCAGTACTTC. Translation gives CASSDRDFQETQYF.

The sample holds one count of this clone. This CDR3 reads CAREGTSGYNEQFF. CDR3 sequence (DNA): TGTGCCAGAGAAGGGACTAGCGGTTACAATGAGCAGTTCTTC. The rearrangement links TRBV2 to TRBJ2-1; 11 bases are a match to TRBD2. Germline loops: CDR1 SNHLY, CDR2 FYNNEI. Germline trimming cut 9 bases from V and 4 bases from J; bases unmatched to any gene: 5. The CDR3 sequence is 14 residues long.